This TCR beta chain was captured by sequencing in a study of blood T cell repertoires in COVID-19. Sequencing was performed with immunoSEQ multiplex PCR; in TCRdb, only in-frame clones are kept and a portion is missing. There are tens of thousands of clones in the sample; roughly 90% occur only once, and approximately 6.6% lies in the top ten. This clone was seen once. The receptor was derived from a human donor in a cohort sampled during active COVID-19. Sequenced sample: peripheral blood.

The DNA of the CDR3 is TGTGCCAGCAGCTCTACAGGGGGCGCTTGGTACACTGAAGCTTTCTTT. Translating it yields CASSSTGGAWYTEAFF. V is TRBV7-2 and J is TRBJ1-1, with 9 bases that match TRBD1. The CDR3 contains 16 residues. Trimming took 4 bases from V and 3 from J; bases not matched to a gene: 9. Per germline, CDR1 SGHTA and CDR2 FQGNSA.